These 28 T cell receptor beta chains were sequenced from one sample in a study of long-term antiretroviral therapy in people with HIV. With survey level as its setting, the immunoSEQ assay was v3.0. TCRdb's table, derived via immunoSEQ multiplex PCR, lists solely in-frame clones and lacks some. This table has tens of thousands of clones, roughly four fifths appearing once. The sequencing used unsorted PBMCs, collected 0.6 years after starting antiretroviral therapy. All receptors derive from a man aged 18 to 30 with HIV.

Points on this clone: This CDR3 is missing its conserved last phenylalanine or tryptophan, likely due to a read error. The DNA is omitted, as the CDR3 cannot be located on it reliably, and the CDR3 follows TCRdb's listing. V and J are TRBV28 and TRBJ1-1. Germline loops: CDR1 MDHEN, CDR2 SYDVKM. Both ends counted, the CDR3 spans 13 residues. The CDR3 sequence is CASSLGGMIRPNL.

This clone was seen just once. The chain combines TRBV9 with TRBJ2-7; weak D call: TRBD2 (6 bases). V was cut by 0 bases and J by 3 bases, with 10 bases left in between. CDR1 and CDR2 from the germline V gene are SGDLS and YYNGEE. This CDR3 spans 14 amino acids. CDR3 residues: CASSVAGSIYEQYF. The CDR3 coding sequence is TGTGCCAGCAGCGTAGCCGGGAGTATCTACGAGCAGTACTTC.

The J gene is TRBJ1-5, the V gene TRBV11-2; D is undetermined. The V gene's germline CDR1 is SGHAT and CDR2 FQNNGV. This CDR3 contains 9 residues. V was cut by 5 bases and J by 11 bases, with 4 bases left in between. The CDR3 protein is CASSRTQHF. The CDR3 coding sequence is TGTGCCAGCAGCAGGACCCAGCATTTT. Full variable domain (missing parts from reference TRBV11-2 and TRBJ1-5): EAGVAQSPRYKIIEKRQSVAFWCNPISGHATLYWYQQILGQGPKLLIQFQNNGVVDDSQLPKDRFSAERLKGVDSTLKIQPAKLEDSAVYLCASSRTQHFGDGTRLSIL.

The gene calls are TRBV18 and TRBJ1-6; D call uncertain. Germline CDR1 reads KGHSH; CDR2 reads LQKENI. This CDR3 spans 13 amino acids. Deletions cut 1 base from V and 7 bases from J, with 5 bases between. The CDR3 DNA follows: TGTGCCAGCTCACCACATACCAATTCACCCCTCCACTTT. It translates to CASSPHTNSPLHF.

This chain joins TRBV7-9 and TRBJ2-5, with no clear D. Trimming took off 1 base at V and 3 bases at J, with 12 bases between the two ends. Germline V gene lookup returns CDR1 SEHNR and CDR2 FQNEAQ (reference sequence). This CDR3 comprises 15 residues. CDR3 coding DNA: TGTGCCAGCAGCTTAGGGGTAGTTCGGGAAGAGACCCAGTACTTC. The encoded protein is CASSLGVVREETQYF.

This sequence joins TRBV7-9 and TRBJ2-3, with D perhaps matching TRBD2 (5 bases). Trimming took 5 bases from V and 4 from J, leaving 7 bases between them. Germline V gene sequence: CDR1 SEHNR, CDR2 FQNEAQ (reference sequence). This CDR3 contains 12 residues. CDR3 sequence: CASSRTSDTQYF. CDR3 sequence (DNA): TGTGCCAGCAGCCGGACTTCAGATACGCAGTATTTT.

In DNA, the CDR3 is TGTGCCAGCAGGCTTGGAAACACCATATATTTT. It yields the protein CASRLGNTIYF. V and J are TRBV6-5 and TRBJ1-3; D is undetermined. Trimming took off 6 bases at V and 3 bases at J, with 3 bases between the two ends. Germline CDR1 MNHEY, CDR2 SVGAGI. This CDR3 has 11 residues.

This clone was observed a few times. V usage is TRBV11-1 and J usage is TRBJ1-3; 8 nucleotides match TRBD1. The CDR3 consists of 16 residues. Trimming cost V 1 base and J 4 bases; bases outside gene matches: 6. In germline, CDR1 is SGHAT, CDR2 FQDESV (reference sequence). CDR3 protein: CASSLVGRGHGNTIYF. The CDR3 DNA reads TGTGCCAGCAGCTTAGTCGGCAGGGGGCACGGAAACACCATATATTTT.

The chain recombines TRBV7-2 with TRBJ1-1; D ambiguous. The CDR3 totals 13 residues. Trimming shortened V by 1 base and J by 1 base, and 4 bases separated the two germline ends. Germline CDR1 and CDR2: SGHTA and FQGNSA. Here the CDR3 DNA reads TGTGCCAGCAGCTTAGTACAGAACACTGAAGCTTTCTTT. This gives the protein CASSLVQNTEAFF.

The rearrangement uses TRBV30 and TRBJ2-5; 10 bases match TRBD2. The CDR3 extends over 13 amino acids. The germline V gene has CDR1 GTSNPN and CDR2 SVGIG (reference sequence). J was trimmed by 7 bases and V by 5 bases; bases with no gene match: 7. CDR3 nucleotides: TGTGCCTGGGCTAGCGGGAGTGGCGGGACCCAGTACTTC. This gives the protein CAWASGSGGTQYF.

There are a few counts of this clone. V is TRBV11-2 and J is TRBJ2-7; TRBD1 is a possible D gene (7 bases). The CDR3 extends over 13 amino acids. V was clipped by 0 bases and J by 5 bases, with 8 bases between them. The germline CDR1 and CDR2 sequences are SGHAT and FQNNGV. The CDR3 is CASSLDRGDEQYF. CDR3 sequence (DNA): TGTGCCAGCAGCTTAGACAGGGGGGACGAGCAGTACTTC.

The chain has TRBV7-8 and TRBJ2-7, with D uncertain. The V end lost 1 base, the J end lost 0 bases, and 7 bases lay between the germline ends. From germline, CDR1 is SGHVS and CDR2 FQNEAQ. This CDR3 is built from 14 residues. In DNA form, the CDR3 reads TGTGCCAGCAGCTTAGGACTGCGCTCCTACGAGCAGTACTTC. Translated, it gives CASSLGLRSYEQYF.

The chain combines TRBV30 with TRBJ1-1; D may be TRBD1 (6 bases). The CDR3 consists of 16 residues. Germline V gene data show CDR1 as GTSNPN and CDR2 as SVGIG (reference sequence). V was shortened by 0 bases and J by 1 base, with 15 bases between the two germline ends. The CDR3 DNA is TGTGCCTGGAGTGTATGGGGGGGGGCCCAGAACACTGAAGCTTTCTTT. It codes for CAWSVWGGAQNTEAFF.

The J gene is TRBJ2-1, the V gene TRBV18, with 10 bases aligning to TRBD2. This CDR3 comprises 16 residues. Trimming cost V 6 bases and J 10 bases; bases outside gene matches: 15. Germline V lookup: CDR1 KGHSH, CDR2 LQKENI. The CDR3 DNA sequence: TGTGCCAGCTCCCCGGTATCTAGCGGGAGAAGGTACGAGCAGTTCTTC. Its translation: CASSPVSSGRRYEQFF.

The chain joins TRBV30 to TRBJ1-4; 7 bases agree with TRBD1. V was clipped by 1 base and J by 7 bases; unmatched bases: 0. CDR1 is GTSNPN, CDR2 SVGIG, per germline (reference sequence). This CDR3 has 12 amino acids. Written as DNA, the CDR3 is TGTGCCTGGAGTGCAGGGGGTGAAAAACTGTTTTTT. It is translated as CAWSAGGEKLFF.

J is TRBJ2-2 and V is TRBV19, with 9 bases aligning to TRBD1. After removal of 5 bases from V and 0 bases from J, the junction contained 7 bases not matched to a gene. The CDR3 totals 17 residues. Germline values: CDR1 LNHDA, CDR2 SQIVND (reference sequence). The CDR3 reads CASSPGQGYTNTGELFF. The DNA for the CDR3 is TGTGCCAGTAGTCCGGGACAGGGCTACACGAACACCGGGGAGCTGTTTTTT.

The J gene is TRBJ2-1, the V gene TRBV12-5, with D unresolved. V was pared by 6 bases and J by 9 bases, with 12 bases between. The CDR3 loop spans 12 amino acids. Per the germline V gene, CDR1 is LGHNT and CDR2 is FRNRAP. CDR3 coding DNA: TGTGCTAGTGGCCTCAGTGCCCGTGAGCAGTTCTTC. Amino acids: CASGLSAREQFF.

The chain has TRBV9 and TRBJ2-1; D is possibly TRBD1 (5 bases). The germline CDR1 and CDR2 sequences are SGDLS and YYNGEE. CDR3 length: 13 residues. The V end was cut by 2 bases, the J end by 13 bases, with 16 bases between. The CDR3 is CASSVTLRQLQFF. The CDR3, as DNA: TGTGCCAGCAGCGTCACCTTACGACAGCTACAGTTCTTC.

The chain combines TRBV5-1 with TRBJ2-7, with TRBD2 identical over 13 bases. The J segment lost 7 bases and the V segment lost 5 bases, leaving 9 bases of the junction unmatched. CDR1 and CDR2 from the germline V gene are SGHRS and YFSETQ. The CDR3 totals 15 residues. The CDR3 nucleotides are TGCGCCAGCAGACCCACTAGCGGGAGGGCGGGAGAGCAGTACTTC. This codes for CASRPTSGRAGEQYF.

This clone appeared once. The V and J genes are TRBV18 and TRBJ1-1, with 9 bases lining up with TRBD1. V dropped 3 bases and J dropped 1; count of bases not matched to a gene: 6. The CDR3 spans 16 residues. Germline CDR1 and CDR2: KGHSH and LQKENI. CDR3 sequence reads: CASSPQTGGWNTEAFF. The DNA of the CDR3 is TGTGCCAGCTCACCGCAGACAGGGGGTTGGAACACTGAAGCTTTCTTT.

This clone has just a few counts. The CDR3 DNA reads as TGCAGCGTTGACCTTCTGGGACGCTTTCGGGAGCCCCAGCATTTT. It specifies CSVDLLGRFREPQHF. The genes are TRBV29-1 and TRBJ1-5, with D maybe TRBD1 (5 bases). The CDR3 is 15 amino acids. V lost 3 bases to trimming and J lost 8 bases, with 20 bases between them. The germline gives CDR1 SQVTM, CDR2 ANQGSEA.

J is TRBJ2-5 and V is TRBV27; D is undetermined. V was shortened by 0 bases and J by 5 bases, with 4 bases between the two germline ends. The CDR3 extends over 12 amino acids. Germline V gives CDR1 MNHEY, CDR2 SMNVEV (reference sequence). The CDR3 here is CASSLSGETQYF. CDR3 sequence (DNA): TGTGCCAGCAGTTTATCGGGGGAGACCCAGTACTTC.

In nucleotides, the CDR3 is TGTGCCAGCAGTTTCAAGGGATGGACTGAAGCTTTCTTT. Amino acid sequence: CASSFKGWTEAFF. The rearrangement joins TRBV28 to TRBJ1-1, with D hard to call. The V and J ends lost 3 bases and 5 bases respectively, with 10 bases between them. From germline, CDR1 is MDHEN and CDR2 SYDVKM. CDR3 size: 13 residues.

The rearrangement links TRBV30 to TRBJ2-5; 7 bases line up with TRBD2. Matching the DNA end better, TRBJ2-7 makes the J call doubtful. CDR1 GTSNPN and CDR2 SVGIG come from the germline V gene (reference sequence). The CDR3 covers 10 residues. CDR3 sequence (DNA): TGTGCCTGGGGACTAGACGAGCAGTACTTC. Amino acids: CAWGLDEQYF.

The CDR3 reads CASSGPWDDSQETQYF. Written as DNA, the CDR3 is TGTGCCAGCAGCGGTCCGTGGGACGACTCTCAAGAGACCCAGTACTTC. This sequence joins TRBV7-9 and TRBJ2-5; D may correspond to TRBD1 or TRBD2 (5 bases each). The germline V and J ends were trimmed by 5 bases and 2 bases, with 18 bases remaining between them. The length of the CDR3 is 16 residues. Germline V gene data show CDR1 as SEHNR and CDR2 as FQNEAQ (reference sequence).

There are a few counts of this clone. The genes are TRBV29-1 and TRBJ1-1, with TRBD1 as a possible D gene (6 bases). Germline V gene sequence: CDR1 SQVTM, CDR2 ANQGSEA. There are 11 residues in the CDR3. With 6 bases removed from V and 7 bases from J, the gap between germline ends came to 12 bases. The CDR3 reads CSVIGQNEAFF. The CDR3, as DNA: TGCAGCGTAATCGGACAGAATGAAGCTTTCTTT.

The V call is TRBV6-1, the J call TRBJ1-2; D is unclear. The V end was cut by 1 base, the J end by 4 bases, with 16 bases between. The CDR3 is 16 amino acids. Germline V gives CDR1 MNHNS, CDR2 SASEGT. CDR3 amino acids: CASSEEVSGIPYGYTF. The CDR3, as DNA: TGTGCCAGCAGTGAAGAGGTTAGCGGGATACCCTATGGCTACACCTTC.

The genes are TRBV28 and TRBJ1-1, with D unresolved. V lost 5 bases and J 3 bases, leaving 16 bases between the germline ends. The germline V gene has CDR1 MDHEN and CDR2 SYDVKM. The CDR3 is 15 amino acids. The DNA for the CDR3 is TGTGCCAGCAGTGCCGCCGTAGGGAGCCACACTGAAGCTTTCTTT. Translation gives CASSAAVGSHTEAFF.